This is a list of T cell receptor beta chains from one sample in a study of blood T cell repertoires in COVID-19. Produced via immunoSEQ multiplex PCR; TCRdb's table is partial and in-frame only. The sample carries 44,000 or so clones, over 80% recorded once. The sample comprised peripheral blood. Receptor source: a man at least 80 years old in a cohort sampled during active COVID-19. Both conserved end residues are part of each CDR3. A D gene is named only where the DNA matches it firmly. Size values are once, few and many counts, or a class for expanded clones, and some rows have none.

TRBV7-2,NA,NA,TRBJ2-5,TGTGCCAGCAGCTTAGTTATAGCGTACCAAGAGACCCAGTACTTC,CASSLVIAYQETQYF
TRBV3-1/TRBV3-2,NA,NA,TRBJ2-7,TGTGCCAGCAGCCAAAGCTGGACATACGGCTCCTACGAGCAGTACTTC,CASSQSWTYGSYEQYF
TRBV10-2,TRBD1,NA,TRBJ1-2,TGCGCCAGCCGCGTCGGACAGGGCTACTATGGCTACACCTTC,CASRVGQGYYGYTF
TRBV7-2,TRBD2,NA,TRBJ2-7,TGTGCCAGCAGCCCAAAGGGGTGGACTAGCGGGACGGGGGAGCAGTACTTC,CASSPKGWTSGTGEQYF
TRBV9,TRBD1,once,TRBJ2-1,TGTGCCAGCAGCGTAGGGGGGACAGGAGATGAGCAGTTCTTC,CASSVGGTGDEQFF
TRBV5-5,NA,few,TRBJ2-7,TGTGCCAGCAGCTTATCCCAACGAGGCGATATCTACGAGCAGTACTTC,CASSLSQRGDIYEQYF
TRBV7-6,TRBD2,NA,TRBJ2-2,TGTGCCAGCAGCTTTAGCGGGGGCTACACCGGGGAGCTGTTTTTT,CASSFSGGYTGELFF
TRBV18,TRBD1,few,TRBJ1-2,TGTGCCAGCTCGTCGGGACAGGGCAGCGGCTACACCTTC,CASSSGQGSGYTF
TRBV19,NA,NA,TRBJ1-2,TGTGCCACCACGCCCAGCGGCAGGACCTCTGTCGGCTACACCTTC,CATTPSGRTSVGYTF
TRBV5-6,NA,once,TRBJ1-5,TGTGCCAGCAGCTTGGCCCACAGGGTGGGTCAGCCCCAGCATTTT,CASSLAHRVGQPQHF
TRBV5-1,NA,NA,TRBJ1-4,TGCGCCAGCAGGAGGGATGGTGGTAATGAAAAACTGTTTTTT,CASRRDGGNEKLFF
TRBV6-2/TRBV6-3,TRBD2,NA,TRBJ2-2,TGTGCCAGCAGTTCATATAGCGGGGGAAACACCGGGGAGCTGTTTTTT,CASSSYSGGNTGELFF
TRBV11-3,NA,NA,TRBJ2-1,TGTGCCAGCAGCTTAGCGGGGGAGCGGTACAATGAGCAGTTCTTC,CASSLAGERYNEQFF
TRBV11-2,NA,once,TRBJ2-3,TGTGCCAGCAGCTTAGTCAGGGCACCTACGCAGTATTTT,CASSLVRAPTQYF
TRBV5-1,NA,NA,TRBJ2-1,TGCGCCAGCAGCTTAATCGGGAGCGACTACAATGAGCAGTTCTTC,CASSLIGSDYNEQFF
TRBV3-1/TRBV3-2,NA,NA,TRBJ2-7,TGTGCCAGCAGCCAACTATCCTACGAGCAGTACTTC,CASSQLSYEQYF
TRBV5-4,TRBD1,NA,TRBJ2-2,TGTGCCAGCAGCCTCGGACAGGGGCACACCGGGGAGCTGTTTTTT,CASSLGQGHTGELFF